One sample yielded the 28 T cell receptor beta chains listed below, sequenced in a study of control samples from healthy donors and cancer patients. TCRdb keeps only in-frame clones here, not all; method: immunoSEQ multiplex PCR. In the table there are 120,000 or so clones, about 92% of which are singletons. The sample comprised PBMCs. These receptors originate from a man aged 45-65 years with head and neck cancer.

The gene calls are TRBV4-2 and TRBJ1-1; D is unresolved. Germline V gives CDR1 LGHNA, CDR2 YNFKEQ. The V and J ends lost 4 bases and 1 base respectively, with 13 bases between them. The CDR3 loop spans 15 amino acids. CDR3 bases: TGTGCCAGCAGCCTGACCACGGATCCGAACACTGAAGCTTTCTTT. It specifies CASSLTTDPNTEAFF.

The chain recombines TRBV23-1 with TRBJ2-5, with 8 positions matching TRBD1. TRBV23-1 is marked as an open reading frame, function uncertain. This CDR3 is built from 15 residues. V was clipped by 3 bases and J by 11 bases; unmatched bases: 14. CDR3 sequence (DNA): TGCGCCAGCAGTCACCAGGGGGACAGGATGCTGGCGCAGTACTTC. Translated: CASSHQGDRMLAQYF.

The chain has TRBV7-3 and TRBJ2-3; 12 nucleotides match TRBD2. The germline CDR1 and CDR2 sequences are SGHTA and FQGTGA. V was clipped by 5 bases and J by 6 bases; unmatched bases: 9. This CDR3 spans 16 amino acids. CDR3 amino acids: CASSLSGLAGMDTQYF. The CDR3 bases are TGTGCCAGCAGCCTATCCGGACTAGCGGGGATGGATACGCAGTATTTT.

The V gene is TRBV19, the J gene TRBJ2-3; possible D gene TRBD2, 6 bases. The CDR3 has 13 amino acids. V dropped 3 bases and J dropped 6 bases, with 10 bases sitting between them. Germline V gives CDR1 LNHDA, CDR2 SQIVND (reference sequence). The CDR3 DNA reads as TGTGCCAGTAGTATGGCAGGAGGGGATACGCAGTATTTT. It translates to CASSMAGGDTQYF. Full variable domain (rest looked up from reference TRBV19 and TRBJ2-3): DGGITQSPKYLFRKEGQNVTLSCEQNLNHDAMYWYRQDPGQGLRLIYYSQIVNDFQKGDIAEGYSVSREKKESFPLTVTSAQKNPTAFYLCASSMAGGDTQYFGPGTRLTVL.

The J gene is TRBJ2-5, the V gene TRBV20-1; 9 bases agree with TRBD2. This CDR3 contains 14 residues. Per the germline V gene, CDR1 is DFQATT and CDR2 is SNEGSKA (reference sequence). Germline trimming cut 3 bases from V and 4 bases from J; bases unmatched to any gene: 6. The CDR3 spells CSASDGGGGETQYF. In nucleotides, the CDR3 is TGCAGTGCTAGTGATGGCGGGGGGGGAGAGACCCAGTACTTC.

This rearrangement joins TRBV18 to TRBJ1-2, with D possibly TRBD1 on 6 matching bases. Germline lookup yields CDR1 KGHSH and CDR2 LQKENI. Trimming removed 3 bases from V and 2 bases from J, with 13 bases in between. The CDR3 length is 15 residues. CDR3 DNA sequence: TGTGCCAGCTCACCTTCGGACAGACTAAACTATGGCTACACCTTC. It yields the protein CASSPSDRLNYGYTF.

V is TRBV7-2 and J is TRBJ2-3; D not resolved. The V end lost 5 bases, the J end lost 6 bases, and 9 bases lay between the germline ends. Germline V gene data show CDR1 as SGHTA and CDR2 as FQGNSA. This CDR3 region has 12 residues. The chain's CDR3 is CASSPRLDTQYF. DNA of the CDR3: TGTGCCAGCAGCCCGAGGTTGGATACGCAGTATTTT.

The chain uses TRBV7-3 and TRBJ2-5; 10 bases line up with TRBD2. In germline, CDR1 is SGHTA, CDR2 FQGTGA. The CDR3 runs to 17 residues. Trimming at V came to 2 bases and at J to 3 bases, leaving 9 bases not matched to a gene. For the CDR3, the DNA is TGTGCCAGCAGCTTAGGGTCCTCGCTAGCGGGGGAAGAGACCCAGTACTTC. Residues: CASSLGSSLAGEETQYF. The whole variable domain, filled in from reference TRBV7-3 and TRBJ2-5, reads GAGVSQTPSNKVTEKGKYVELRCDPISGHTALYWYRQSLGQGPEFLIYFQGTGAADDSGLPNDRFFAVRPEGSVSTLKIQRTERGDSAVYLCASSLGSSLAGEETQYFGPGTRLLVL.

This clone showed up just once. This chain connects TRBV28 to TRBJ1-2, with a possible D match to TRBD1 (6 bases). V was pared by 0 bases and J by 8 bases, with 19 bases between. The CDR3 loop spans 16 amino acids. CDR1 and CDR2 from the germline V gene are MDHEN and SYDVKM. Here the CDR3 reads CASSLWDGAGARGYTF. CDR3 coding DNA: TGTGCCAGCAGTTTATGGGACGGAGCGGGGGCGAGGGGCTACACCTTC.

The chain employs TRBV15 and TRBJ2-1; 7 nucleotides agree with TRBD2. The V gene's germline CDR1 is LNHNV and CDR2 YYDKDF (reference sequence). The J segment lost 4 bases and the V segment lost 0 bases, leaving 3 bases of the junction unmatched. The CDR3 runs to 15 residues. The CDR3 DNA sequence: TGTGCCACCAGCAGAGACGAGGGAGGGTACAATGAGCAGTTCTTC. It specifies CATSRDEGGYNEQFF. The whole variable domain, remainder taken from reference TRBV15 and TRBJ2-1, is DAMVIQNPRYQVTQFGKPVTLSCSQTLNHNVMYWYQQKSSQAPKLLFHYYDKDFNNEADTPDNFQSRRPNTSFCFLDIRSPGLGDTAMYLCATSRDEGGYNEQFFGPGTRLTVL.

The gene calls are TRBV6-5 and TRBJ2-7; no reliable D call. The germline V gene has CDR1 MNHEY and CDR2 SVGAGI. The CDR3 is made up of 15 amino acids. Trimming shortened V by 0 bases and J by 1 base, and 10 bases separated the two germline ends. The CDR3 here is CASSYSRVTSYEQYF. The CDR3 DNA is TGTGCCAGCAGTTACTCACGGGTTACTTCCTACGAGCAGTACTTC.

V and J are TRBV18 and TRBJ2-5, with D perhaps matching TRBD1 or TRBD2 (5 bases each). Trimming stripped 2 bases from V and 2 bases from J, with 12 bases between. Germline values: CDR1 KGHSH, CDR2 LQKENI. The CDR3 runs 15 residues. CDR3 amino acids: CASSPKRGDQETQYF. In DNA, the CDR3 is TGTGCCAGCTCACCAAAGAGGGGAGATCAAGAGACCCAGTACTTC.

The J gene is TRBJ1-6, the V gene TRBV19; TRBD1 matches 10 bases. Germline CDR1 LNHDA, CDR2 SQIVND (reference sequence). After removal of 6 bases from V and 2 bases from J, the junction contained 10 bases not matched to a gene. The CDR3 extends over 18 amino acids. CDR3 sequence reads: CASSPRGTGAAYNSPLHF. The DNA of the CDR3 is TGTGCCAGTAGCCCCCGAGGGACAGGGGCTGCCTATAATTCACCCCTCCACTTT.

The chain recombines TRBV7-3 with TRBJ2-5; TRBD1 agrees at 7 bases. This CDR3 has 13 amino acids. With 5 bases clipped from V and 1 base from J, the junction kept 1 base outside the gene matches. Germline V gene sequence: CDR1 SGHTA, CDR2 FQGTGA. Here the CDR3 DNA reads TGTGCCAGCAGCCGGGACAGCCAAGAGACCCAGTACTTC. Residues: CASSRDSQETQYF.

The CDR3 region is CAWRRGGPRRNEQFF. The CDR3 region has the DNA TGTGCCTGGAGACGGGGGGGACCACGCCGCAATGAGCAGTTCTTC. The V gene is TRBV30, the J gene TRBJ2-1; 8 nucleotides agree with TRBD2. Germline V gene data show CDR1 as GTSNPN and CDR2 as SVGIG (reference sequence). V gave up 3 bases and J gave up 6 bases; unmatched junction bases: 10. There are 15 residues in the CDR3. Full variable domain (remainder filled in from reference TRBV30 and TRBJ2-1): SQTIHQWPATLVQPVGSPLSLECTVEGTSNPNLYWYRQAAGRGLQLLFYSVGIGQISSEVPQNLSASRPQDRQFILSSKKLLLSDSGFYLCAWRRGGPRRNEQFFGPGTRLTVL.

This chain links TRBV7-2 with TRBJ1-1, with D uncertain. The CDR3 loop spans 13 amino acids. The V gene lost 2 bases and the J gene lost 3 bases, with 7 bases spanning the gap. The germline gives CDR1 SGHTA, CDR2 FQGNSA. CDR3 amino acids: CASSLMRDTEAFF. In DNA form, the CDR3 reads TGTGCCAGCAGCTTAATGAGGGACACTGAAGCTTTCTTT. The full variable domain, completed using reference TRBV7-2 and TRBJ1-1, is GAGVSQSPSNKVTEKGKDVELRCDPISGHTALYWYRQSLGQGLEFLIYFQGNSAPDKSGLPSDRFSAERTGGSVSTLTIQRTQQEDSAVYLCASSLMRDTEAFFGQGTRLTVV.

The chain recombines TRBV28 with TRBJ1-2; D gene uncertain. Trimming pared 6 bases from V and 1 base from J, leaving 15 bases between. This CDR3 spans 15 amino acids. Germline V gives CDR1 MDHEN, CDR2 SYDVKM. This chain's CDR3 is CASSPGQKLNYGYTF. CDR3 bases: TGTGCCAGCAGCCCGGGCCAGAAGCTTAACTATGGCTACACCTTC.

CDR3 DNA: TGTGCCAGTAGTAGGAGGGGGAACACCGGGGAGCTGTTTTTT. It encodes CASSRRGNTGELFF. The J gene is TRBJ2-2, the V gene TRBV19, with a tentative D call TRBD2 (6 bases). Trimming took off 4 bases at V and 1 base at J, with 7 bases between the two ends. This CDR3 contains 14 residues. CDR1 LNHDA and CDR2 SQIVND come from the germline V gene (reference sequence).

This chain uses TRBV30 with TRBJ2-7; D perhaps matches TRBD1 (5 bases). Trimming removed 1 base at V and 6 bases at J, with 16 bases between. This CDR3 comprises 14 residues. Germline V gene sequence: CDR1 GTSNPN, CDR2 SVGIG (reference sequence). CDR3 bases: TGTGCCTGGAGTGAGGCAGGGTTGACTGCCGAGCAGTACTTC. Translation: CAWSEAGLTAEQYF.

The chain is built from TRBV10-3 and TRBJ1-1; 7 bases are shared with TRBD1. The CDR3 is 12 amino acids. Germline V CDR1 and CDR2: ENHRY, SYGVKD. V shed 8 bases, J shed 5 bases, and the junction held 5 bases outside the gene matches. CDR3 coding DNA: TGTGCCATCGGGGCAGGGGGGACTGAAGCTTTCTTT. It is translated as CAIGAGGTEAFF.

V gene TRBV5-4 combines with J gene TRBJ2-6; D may be TRBD1 (5 bases). CDR1 SGHNT and CDR2 YYREEE come from the germline V gene (reference sequence). The CDR3 loop spans 15 amino acids. V was trimmed by 3 bases and J by 2 bases, leaving 9 bases between them. CDR3 sequence reads: CASSYQGAGANVLTF. As DNA, the CDR3 is TGTGCCAGCAGCTACCAGGGTGCTGGGGCCAACGTCCTGACTTTC.

A word on this clone: It is likely a read error, because the conserved phenylalanine at the end of the CDR3 is missing. It is unclear where the CDR3 begins or ends on the DNA, so no DNA is shown, and the CDR3 is as TCRdb lists it. This chain links TRBV6-5 with TRBJ1-5. Per the germline V gene, CDR1 is MNHEY and CDR2 is SVGAGI. The CDR3 is 10 residues long, ends included. The chain's CDR3 is CASFLGRSIT.

The V gene is TRBV2, the J gene TRBJ2-3; tentative D call: TRBD2 (6 bases). V was shortened by 6 bases and J by 4 bases, with 14 bases between the two germline ends. This CDR3 region has 14 residues. Germline CDR1 and CDR2: SNHLY and FYNNEI. In DNA, the CDR3 is TGTGCCAGCAGCCCTCGATCGGGGGCAGATACGCAGTATTTT. Its protein is CASSPRSGADTQYF.

This clone has a single count. The chain couples TRBV7-2 to TRBJ2-1, with 14 bases that match TRBD2. CDR1 and CDR2 from the germline V gene are SGHTA and FQGNSA. This CDR3 comprises 16 residues. Losses at the gene ends were 5 bases for V and 7 bases for J; bases not matched to a gene: 7. The CDR3 region has the DNA TGTGCCAGCAGCCCTAGGACTAGCGGGGGGAGTAATGAGCAGTTCTTC. Protein sequence: CASSPRTSGGSNEQFF. The full variable domain, with the rest looked up from reference TRBV7-2 and TRBJ2-1, is GAGVSQSPSNKVTEKGKDVELRCDPISGHTALYWYRQSLGQGLEFLIYFQGNSAPDKSGLPSDRFSAERTGGSVSTLTIQRTQQEDSAVYLCASSPRTSGGSNEQFFGPGTRLTVL.

The chain recombines TRBV3-1 (or the pseudogene TRBV3-2) with TRBJ2-5; 12 bases line up with TRBD2. The length of the CDR3 is 16 residues. Germline V CDR1 and CDR2: LGHDT, YNNKEL (reference sequence). V lost 3 bases to trimming and J lost 7 bases; unmatched junction nucleotides: 9. CDR3 loop: CASSHRTSGVLGTQYF. In nucleotides, the CDR3 is TGTGCCAGCAGCCATAGGACTAGCGGGGTTCTGGGGACCCAGTACTTC.

The V call is TRBV5-1, the J call TRBJ2-7; D is unclear. The V gene lost 2 bases and the J gene lost 5 bases, with 8 bases spanning the gap. Looked up from germline, CDR1 is SGHRS and CDR2 is YFSETQ. This CDR3 comprises 12 residues. CDR3 in amino acids: CASSFGTHEQYF. CDR3 nucleotides: TGCGCCAGCAGCTTCGGTACCCACGAGCAGTACTTC.

The chain is built from TRBV30 and TRBJ2-7; 7 positions agree with TRBD2. CDR3 size: 14 residues. The trim removed 3 bases at V and 2 bases at J, leaving 7 bases unmatched. Germline V gene lookup returns CDR1 GTSNPN and CDR2 SVGIG (reference sequence). Here the CDR3 reads CAWSGGTVTYEQYF. DNA for the CDR3: TGTGCCTGGAGCGGGGGGACGGTTACCTACGAGCAGTACTTC.

The chain has TRBV30 and TRBJ1-1; D is unclear. CDR3 size: 13 residues. The germline V and J ends were trimmed by 7 bases and 0 bases, with 12 bases remaining between them. Germline V CDR1 and CDR2: GTSNPN, SVGIG (reference sequence). The CDR3 loop is CAYRWGVNTEAFF. DNA of the CDR3: TGTGCCTACCGGTGGGGAGTGAACACTGAAGCTTTCTTT.